These 6 T cell receptor beta chains originate from one sample sequenced in a study of beta chain features in type 1 diabetes (dated by TCRdb to the late 2010s). For these TCRs, the target antigens are not known. Overall study results and their limits: In all four CD4+ subsets, TCRB CDR3 length was moderately but significantly shorter in type 1 diabetes patients.

The library was built by means of the immunoSEQ multiplex PCR assay. All of the isolated RNA was reverse transcribed with the High Capacity cDNA Reverse Transcription Kit, so expressed TCRB transcripts were sequenced. Here the immuneACCESS table is served through TCRdb, limited to in-frame sequences with V and J called. Missing clones are a known gap in these copies; in checked studies unresolved V genes cover under half, and the rest lacks a known reason. This sample comprises 350,000 to 400,000 clones, roughly 12% of them detected only once. The ten most abundant clones make up about 0.01% of the sample. The sequenced sample was naive CD4+ T cells from blood. The label giving this sample's cell subset or site can be read as: true naive CD4+ T cells. These receptors were collected from a woman aged 18-30 years with type 1 diabetes.

This clone turned up a few times. This chain uses TRBV29-1 with TRBJ1-1, with D maybe TRBD1 (5 bases). CDR1 and CDR2 (germline): SQVTM, ANQGSEA. Trimming took off 2 bases at V and 5 bases at J, with 15 bases between the two ends. This CDR3 has 14 amino acids. The CDR3 sequence: CSVETSRVGTEAFF. Here the CDR3 DNA reads TGCAGCGTTGAAACCTCCAGGGTTGGTACTGAAGCTTTCTTT.

This clone was counted only a few times. The chain uses TRBV30 and TRBJ2-7; the match to TRBD2 covers 8 bases. The CDR3 runs to 13 residues. CDR1 and CDR2 from the germline V gene are GTSNPN and SVGIG (reference sequence). The junction had 4 bases not matched to a gene; V was cut back by 3 bases and J by 3 bases. CDR3 nucleotides: TGTGCCTGGAGGACTAGCGTGGGCTACGAGCAGTACTTC. It specifies CAWRTSVGYEQYF. Based on the CDR3 plus reference TRBV30 and TRBJ2-7, the full variable domain is SQTIHQWPATLVQPVGSPLSLECTVEGTSNPNLYWYRQAAGRGLQLLFYSVGIGQISSEVPQNLSASRPQDRQFILSSKKLLLSDSGFYLCAWRTSVGYEQYFGPGTRLTVT.

The sample holds a few counts of this clone. The J gene is TRBJ2-7, the V gene TRBV6-5; TRBD1 is a possible D gene (5 bases). The CDR3 sequence is 15 residues long. V gave up 8 bases and J gave up 3 bases, with 20 bases separating them. CDR1 is MNHEY, CDR2 SVGAGI, per germline. Here the CDR3 reads CASQDAGNVGYEQYF. CDR3 in DNA: TGTGCCAGCCAGGACGCAGGGAACGTTGGCTACGAGCAGTACTTC.

The chain has TRBV11-2 and TRBJ2-4; TRBD1 matches at 7 bases. CDR1 is SGHAT, CDR2 FQNNGV, per germline. V shed 8 bases, J shed 3 bases, and the junction held 4 bases outside the gene matches. There are 13 residues in the CDR3. CDR3 protein: CASRRTGKNIQYF. DNA for the CDR3: TGTGCCAGCCGTCGGACAGGCAAAAACATTCAGTACTTC.

This chain joins TRBV7-7 and TRBJ2-1; 9 nucleotides match TRBD1. Germline CDR1 reads SSHAT; CDR2 reads FNYEAQ (reference sequence). V gave up 5 bases and J gave up 9 bases; unmatched junction bases: 8. This CDR3 is built from 14 residues. The DNA for the CDR3 is TGTGCCAGCAGCCCGGGACAGGGTACGACTGAGCAGTTCTTC. Translated: CASSPGQGTTEQFF.

The chain is built from TRBV15 and TRBJ2-3, with TRBD1 matching over 10 bases. With 0 bases clipped from V and 7 bases from J, the junction kept 7 bases outside the gene matches. The CDR3 is made up of 16 amino acids. The germline V gene encodes CDR1 LNHNV and CDR2 YYDKDF (reference sequence). The CDR3 DNA is TGTGCCACCAGCAGAGATCGTGGGACAGGGGAACATACGCAGTATTTT. It encodes CATSRDRGTGEHTQYF.